These T cell receptor beta chains were read from a single sample in a study of CXCR3-negative and CXCR3-positive naive CD8 T cells. From its re-call of the 5' RACE reads, TCRdb lists each CDR3 protein once, without DNA. Recorded here are roughly 59,000 distinct CDR3 sequences; the top ten clones represent about 0.68%. Sequenced material: naive CXCR3+ CD8+ T cells from blood. The receptors stem from a human donor in good health. Some clones in this sample may be carry-over from other donors' samples. Each CDR3 is given with its conserved first and last residue. Each record gives: V gene, J gene, CDR3 length, CDR3 protein.

TRBV29-1	TRBJ1-1	13	CSVVGAENTEAFF
TRBV20-1	TRBJ1-2	14	CSAPFSRRDYGYTF
TRBV7-9	TRBJ2-7	14	CASNLGASSYEQYF
TRBV11-2	TRBJ2-5	17	CASSPSASGVVGETQYF
TRBV5-6	TRBJ1-5	14	CASSHGHYNQPQHF
TRBV15	TRBJ2-2	15	CATSPPNHPTGELFF
TRBV28	TRBJ2-5	14	CASSLPFRQETQYF
TRBV3-1	TRBJ2-1	17	CASSQEVSQRGDNEQFF
TRBV15	TRBJ1-1	14	CATKVVTVNTEAFF
TRBV3-1	TRBJ1-5	15	CASSQDLGSNQPQHF
TRBV5-4	TRBJ2-1	11	CASSSGDEQFF
TRBV5-6	TRBJ2-5	14	CASSTTWEGETQYF
TRBV10-3	TRBJ2-3	14	CAISDAGSTDTQYF
TRBV14	TRBJ2-5	16	CASSQALGGDLETQYF
TRBV13	TRBJ1-3	15	CASSAWDKVGNTIYF
TRBV29-1	TRBJ1-2	12	CSVGATLDGYTF
TRBV7-2	TRBJ2-3	13	CASSLEQSDTQYF
TRBV20-1	TRBJ2-1	16	CSASWLAGISYNEQFF
TRBV5-6	TRBJ2-2	13	CASSLGRLGELFF
TRBV28	TRBJ2-2	18	CASTLDRGRGFWTGELFF